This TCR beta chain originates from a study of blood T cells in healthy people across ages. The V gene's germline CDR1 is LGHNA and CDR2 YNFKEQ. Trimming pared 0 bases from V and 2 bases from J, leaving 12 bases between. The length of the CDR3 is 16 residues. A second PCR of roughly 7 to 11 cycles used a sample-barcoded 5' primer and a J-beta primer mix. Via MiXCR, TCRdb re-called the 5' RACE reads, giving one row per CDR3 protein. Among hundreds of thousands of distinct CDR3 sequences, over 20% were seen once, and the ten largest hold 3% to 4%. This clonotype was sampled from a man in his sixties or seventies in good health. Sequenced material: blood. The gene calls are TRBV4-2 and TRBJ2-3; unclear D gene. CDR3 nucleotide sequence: TGTGCCAGCAGCCAAGATCTAGGGAAAGACACAGATACGCAGTATTTT. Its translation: CASSQDLGKDTDTQYF.